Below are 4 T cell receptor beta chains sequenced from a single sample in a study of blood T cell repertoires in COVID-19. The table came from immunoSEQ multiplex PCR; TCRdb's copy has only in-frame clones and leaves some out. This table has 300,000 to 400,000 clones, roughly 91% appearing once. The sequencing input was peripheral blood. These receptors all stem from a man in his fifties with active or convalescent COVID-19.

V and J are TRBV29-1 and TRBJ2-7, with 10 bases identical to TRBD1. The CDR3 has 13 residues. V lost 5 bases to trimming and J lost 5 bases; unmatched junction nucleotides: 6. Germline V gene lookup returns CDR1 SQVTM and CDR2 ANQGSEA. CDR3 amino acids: CSVWDRGNDEQYF. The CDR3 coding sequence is TGCAGCGTTTGGGACAGGGGAAACGACGAGCAGTACTTC.

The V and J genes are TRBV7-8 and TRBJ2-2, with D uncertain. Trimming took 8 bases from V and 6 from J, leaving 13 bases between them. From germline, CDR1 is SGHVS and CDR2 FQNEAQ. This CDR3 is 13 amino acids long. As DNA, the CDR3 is TGTGCCAGCGGGCGCCCTATGTCCGGGGAGCTGTTTTTT. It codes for CASGRPMSGELFF.

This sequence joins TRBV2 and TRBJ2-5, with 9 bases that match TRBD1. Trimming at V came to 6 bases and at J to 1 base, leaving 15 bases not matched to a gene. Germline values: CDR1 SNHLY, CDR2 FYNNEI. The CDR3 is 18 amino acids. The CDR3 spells CASRGRYRGLGTQETQYF. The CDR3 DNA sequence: TGTGCCAGCAGAGGCAGGTACAGGGGGCTTGGCACCCAAGAGACCCAGTACTTC.

CDR3 DNA sequence: TGTGCCAGCAGTTTCTACCTGCCCCTTCGCAGCAATCAGCCCCAGCATTTT. Its protein is CASSFYLPLRSNQPQHF. This rearrangement joins TRBV28 to TRBJ1-5; no clear D gene. V lost 3 bases and J lost 1, with 16 bases in between. From germline, CDR1 is MDHEN and CDR2 SYDVKM. The CDR3 runs 17 residues. The full variable domain, with the rest looked up from reference TRBV28 and TRBJ1-5, is DVKVTQSSRYLVKRTGEKVFLECVQDMDHENMFWYRQDPGLGLRLIYFSYDVKMKEKGDIPEGYSVSREKKERFSLILESASTNQTSMYLCASSFYLPLRSNQPQHFGDGTRLSIL.